One TCR beta chain is described in this entry. Its binding antigen is unknown. Relative to the germline gene, one junction end is altered; a read error may explain this. There are 9 amino acids in the CDR3, from cysteine to phenylalanine inclusive. CDR3 DNA is the only sequence kept; it has 27 bases, read in frame from the first base. CDR1 and CDR2 are read off the germline V gene (reference sequence) as DFQATT and SNEGSKA. To sequence the TCRbeta CDR3 region, genomic DNA was isolated from the sorted cells. The immunoSEQ Assay was used to sequence the TCRbeta CDR3 regions. TCRdb retrieved this table from immuneACCESS and kept in-frame rearrangements only. Not all clones are present; in checked studies, unresolved V genes account for under half, and no reason is known for the remainder. The sample profile shows approximately 79,000 clones; more than 85% of them were found once. Clones ranked in the top ten supply just over 2.5% of the sample.

This entry comes from a study of OX40 agonist ivuxolimab in advanced cancers. With regard to the full study: Ivuxolimab was an agonistic, fully human IgG2 monoclonal antibody directed against OX40 (CD134), a costimulatory receptor. Intravenous ivuxolimab was administered to patients every 2 weeks at six dose levels: 0.01, 0.1, 0.3, 1.5, 3 and 10 mg/kg. Of the roughly 54 patients in dose escalation, about 20 had hepatocellular carcinoma, about 15 had melanoma, 9 had renal cell carcinoma and 9 had head and neck cancer. The dose-escalation cohort was around 84% male with a mean age of approximately 60 years, ranging from 23 to 79. Prior anti-PD-1, anti-PD-L1 or anti-CTLA-4 therapy was permitted, and checkpoint inhibitors had been received by roughly 42% of dose-escalation patients. Partial responses occurred in three dose-escalation patients: two with cutaneous melanoma and one with hepatocellular carcinoma. The point of sequencing TCRbeta in the periphery was to test whether ivuxolimab changed TCR sequence diversity and drove clonal T-cell expansion. The paper reports the monotherapy dose-escalation portion (N of about 50 patients) of the phase I ivuxolimab trial. What the study reported, not specific to this receptor: At doses of 0.1 to 3.0 mg/kg, clonal expansion of both CD4+ and CD8+ blood T cells was observed from baseline to week 6. The antigen specificity of the clonally expanded peripheral T cells was not determined. In the 0.1-3.0 mg/kg groups, partial responders were among the patients with the lowest normalized peripheral clonal expansion, particularly in CD8+ T cells. Low levels of normalized T-cell clonal expansion were also shown by some nonresponding patients. After ivuxolimab, CD8+ T cells had more expanded clones than CD4+ T cells on average.

Patients with a history of autoimmune disease or receiving systemic immunosuppression were excluded from the trial. Peripheral blood for TCR sequencing was drawn from every dose cohort at baseline, at cycle 4 day 1 and at cycle 7 day 1. Samples were obtained from an open-label, multicenter, first-in-human phase I dose-escalation trial of ivuxolimab. Adults with locally advanced or metastatic melanoma, renal cell carcinoma, hepatocellular carcinoma or head and neck squamous cell carcinoma were enrolled in the trial. Before TCR sequencing, CD4+ and CD8+ T cells were separately sorted from peripheral blood.

The origin of this receptor is an adult with an advanced solid tumor such as melanoma, head and neck, liver or kidney cancer. In this chain, TRBV20-1 is recombined with TRBJ1-1, with no reliable assignment of the D segment. The sequencing used CD4+ or CD8+ T cells sorted from blood, collected in a trial of the OX40 agonist ivuxolimab. Here is the DNA: TGCAGTGCTAGAGTGCAGGCGGACTTT. Its translation is CSARVQADF.